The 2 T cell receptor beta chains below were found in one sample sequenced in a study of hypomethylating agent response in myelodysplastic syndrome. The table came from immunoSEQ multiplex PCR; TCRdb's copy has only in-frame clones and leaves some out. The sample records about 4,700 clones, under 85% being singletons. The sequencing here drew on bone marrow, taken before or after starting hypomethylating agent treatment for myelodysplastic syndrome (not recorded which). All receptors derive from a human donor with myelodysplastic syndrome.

The CDR3 bases are TGTGCCAGCTGGGACGGTACAAGGGGTAGAAATGAGCAGTTCTTC. This sequence encodes CASWDGTRGRNEQFF. This rearrangement joins TRBV6-1 to TRBJ2-1; either TRBD1 or TRBD2 may fit D (5 bases each). The CDR3 is made up of 15 amino acids. From germline, CDR1 is MNHNS and CDR2 SASEGT. Trimming removed 8 bases at V and 7 bases at J, with 21 bases between.

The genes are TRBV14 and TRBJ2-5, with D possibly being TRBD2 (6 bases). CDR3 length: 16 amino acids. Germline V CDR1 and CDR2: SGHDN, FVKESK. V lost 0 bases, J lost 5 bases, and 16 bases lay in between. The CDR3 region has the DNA TGTGCCAGCAGCCAAGATGCGAGCGGGTTTAAGGAGACCCAGTACTTC. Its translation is CASSQDASGFKETQYF.